The source of this T cell receptor beta chain is a study of T cells after yellow fever vaccination. Study-level findings and limits: Clonotypes found in both CD4 and CD8 compartments made up a small share.

This clonotype was found a few times. Antigen: not known. CDR3 length: 15 amino acids. The trim removed 3 bases at V and 1 base at J, leaving 6 bases unmatched. Germline V lookup: CDR1 MNHEY, CDR2 SMNVEV (reference sequence). TCRdb passed the 5' RACE reads through MiXCR, listing each CDR3 protein once. The sample holds about 630,000 distinct CDR3 sequences; roughly an eighth are singletons and the top ten take more than 12%. This rearrangement joins TRBV27 to TRBJ2-7, with 7 bases matching TRBD2. The TCR sequence derives from a man aged 30 to 39 who received the YFV17D yellow fever vaccine. The sequencing here drew on PBMCs, taken on the day of the yellow fever booster vaccination. CDR3 sequence: CASSFGLADSYEQYF. CDR3 nucleotide sequence: TGTGCCAGCAGTTTTGGTCTAGCGGATTCCTACGAGCAGTACTTC.